This is a list of T cell receptor beta chains from one sample in a study of OX40 agonist ivuxolimab in advanced cancers. Clones were sequenced by immunoSEQ multiplex PCR, and TCRdb holds only the in-frame ones, with some missing. Altogether tens of thousands of clones are present, about four fifths being singletons, with the ten largest covering about 27%. Sequenced material: CD4+ or CD8+ T cells sorted from blood, taken in a trial of the OX40 agonist ivuxolimab. The receptors derive from an adult with an advanced solid tumor such as melanoma, head and neck, liver or kidney cancer. The CDR3 runs from the conserved cysteine through the conserved F or W. D genes are given only for firm matches. Where a row states a size, it is once, few, many or the class of an expanded clone; other rows omit it.

abundance	d_gene	v_gene	j_gene	CDR3aa	CDR3nt
NA	TRBD1	TRBV23-1	TRBJ1-6	CASSQGSGTGCSPLHF	TGCGCCAGCAGTCAGGGATCCGGGACAGGGTGTTCACCCCTCCACTTT
many	TRBD1	TRBV7-2	TRBJ1-1	CASNGQANTEAFF	TGTGCCAGCAACGGACAGGCGAACACTGAAGCTTTCTTT
NA	NA	TRBV11-2	TRBJ2-7	CASSLGFAGRQAYEQYF	TGTGCCAGCAGCTTAGGGTTTGCGGGACGCCAAGCCTACGAGCAGTACTTC
NA	NA	TRBV7-7	TRBJ2-1	CASSVLTDNEQFF	TGTGCCAGCAGCGTTCTCACGGACAATGAGCAGTTCTTC
NA	NA	TRBV4-2	TRBJ2-7	CASSQDSTYEQYF	TGTGCCAGCAGCCAAGATAGCACTTACGAGCAGTACTTC
NA	TRBD1	TRBV15	TRBJ1-1	CATSRDRTGVRTEAFF	TGTGCCACCAGCAGGGACCGAACAGGGGTTCGCACTGAAGCTTTCTTT
NA	NA	TRBV7-9	TRBJ1-5	CASSLQGNQPQHF	TGTGCCAGCAGCTTACAGGGAAATCAGCCCCAGCATTTT
NA	TRBD2	TRBV5-1	TRBJ2-1	CASSWAGRVNEQFF	TGCGCCAGCAGCTGGGCAGGGAGGGTCAATGAGCAGTTCTTC
NA	TRBD1	TRBV28	TRBJ2-4	CASSRDRGIQYF	TGTGCCAGCAGTCGAGACAGGGGCATTCAGTACTTC
once	TRBD1	TRBV19	TRBJ1-2	CASSIDETGYHGYTF	TGTGCCAGTAGTATAGACGAGACAGGGTACCATGGCTACACCTTC
NA	TRBD1	TRBV27	TRBJ2-1	CASFPQGVFYNEQFF	TGTGCCAGCTTCCCGCAGGGGGTCTTCTACAATGAGCAGTTCTTC
NA	NA	TRBV11-2	TRBJ2-2	CASRAGTGELFF	TGTGCCAGCAGAGCCGGGACCGGGGAGCTGTTTTTT
NA	NA	TRBV6-1	TRBJ1-2	CASSEAGAERGYTF	TGTGCCAGCAGTGAAGCGGGGGCAGAAAGAGGCTACACCTTC
NA	TRBD2	TRBV6-6	TRBJ2-7	CASTTGGSGLYEQYF	TGTGCCAGCACCACCGGGGGGTCCGGCCTCTACGAGCAGTACTTC
few	TRBD1	TRBV5-4	TRBJ1-2	CASSLNRGDYGYTF	TGTGCCAGCAGCTTAAACAGGGGTGACTATGGCTACACCTTC
NA	NA	TRBV7-8	TRBJ1-5	CASSLVQGRLNQPQHF	TGTGCCAGCAGCTTAGTTCAGGGGCGTCTCAATCAGCCCCAGCATTTT
NA	TRBD1	TRBV18	TRBJ2-7	CASSPPTGHTYEQYF	TGTGCCAGCTCACCACCGACAGGGCATACCTACGAGCAGTACTTC
NA	NA	TRBV30	TRBJ1-2	CAWSRTRKLLF	TGTGCCTGGAGTCGAACTCGAAAACTCCTCTTC
NA	NA	TRBV20-1	TRBJ1-2	CSAGSGEGYTF	TGCAGTGCGGGGTCAGGGGAAGGCTACACCTTC
NA	TRBD1	TRBV5-1	TRBJ1-4	CASSTDRAEKLFF	TGCGCCAGCAGCACAGACAGGGCTGAAAAACTGTTTTTT
NA	TRBD1	TRBV4-1	TRBJ1-5	CASSHPGQDQPQHF	TGCGCCAGCAGCCACCCGGGACAGGATCAGCCCCAGCATTTT
NA	TRBD2	TRBV27	TRBJ2-5	CASSGGWTQYF	TGTGCCAGCAGCGGGGGGTGGACCCAGTACTTC
few	NA	TRBV25-1	TRBJ1-1	CASSLRRNTEAFF	TGTGCCAGCAGTTTACGGAGGAACACTGAAGCTTTCTTT
NA	TRBD2	TRBV2	TRBJ2-7	CASSSGVLAGTRSYEQYF	TGTGCCAGCAGCTCAGGGGTACTAGCGGGGACCCGCTCCTACGAGCAGTACTTC
NA	TRBD2	TRBV6-1	TRBJ2-7	CASSERGSYEQYF	TGTGCCAGCAGCGAGCGGGGCTCCTACGAGCAGTACTTC
NA	TRBD1	TRBV11-2	TRBJ1-2	CASSLSAGGVYGYTF	TGTGCCAGCAGCTTATCGGCAGGGGGGGTCTATGGCTACACCTTC
few	TRBD2	TRBV6-1	TRBJ2-5	CASSATSGGAFGKTQYF	TGTGCCAGCAGTGCCACTAGCGGGGGGGCGTTCGGAAAGACCCAGTACTTC
NA	NA	TRBV6-1	TRBJ2-3	CAGSLRDTQYF	TGTGCCGGTTCCCTCCGGGATACGCAGTATTTT
NA	TRBD1	TRBV12-5	TRBJ1-5	CASAPTGTSNQPQHF	TGTGCTAGTGCCCCGACAGGGACTAGCAATCAGCCCCAGCATTTT
NA	NA	TRBV5-1	TRBJ2-5	CASSLEETQYF	TGCGCCAGCAGCTTGGAAGAGACCCAGTACTTC
many	NA	TRBV18	TRBJ1-5	CASSPTRGTSNQPQHF	TGTGCCAGCTCACCAACGAGGGGCACAAGCAATCAGCCCCAGCATTTT
NA	NA	TRBV5-4	TRBJ2-7	CASSLGGSGPSYEQYF	TGTGCCAGCAGCTTGGGTGGCTCGGGCCCTTCCTACGAGCAGTACTTC
NA	NA	TRBV19	TRBJ1-4	CASSSGAVEKLFF	TGTGCCAGTAGTTCGGGGGCTGTTGAAAAACTGTTTTTT
NA	TRBD1	TRBV5-1	TRBJ2-3	CASSLEQGASGDTQYF	TGCGCCAGCAGCTTGGAACAGGGGGCTTCGGGAGATACGCAGTATTTT
NA	NA	TRBV28	TRBJ2-7	CASSFKGEQYF	TGTGCCAGCAGTTTCAAGGGTGAGCAGTACTTC
NA	NA	TRBV30	TRBJ1-5	CAWSVTGTNQPQHF	TGTGCCTGGAGTGTTACAGGGACCAATCAGCCCCAGCATTTT
NA	NA	TRBV27	TRBJ2-1	CASSLKWDSPYYNEQFF	TGTGCCAGCAGTTTAAAGTGGGACTCTCCCTATTACAATGAGCAGTTCTTC
NA	TRBD2	TRBV27	TRBJ2-3	CASSFKRGDTQYF	TGTGCCAGCAGTTTTAAGCGGGGGGATACGCAGTATTTT
NA	NA	TRBV4-1	TRBJ1-1	CASSRTQTDTTEAFF	TGCGCCAGCAGCCGCACCCAAACCGACACCACTGAAGCTTTCTTT
NA	NA	TRBV7-6	TRBJ1-1	CASSLLQANTEAFF	TGTGCCAGCAGCTTATTACAGGCGAACACTGAAGCTTTCTTT
NA	NA	TRBV7-8	TRBJ2-2	CASSLAGVGGELFF	TGTGCCAGCAGCTTAGCCGGGGTCGGCGGGGAGCTGTTTTTT
few	NA	TRBV9	TRBJ1-1	CASSPLMGMNTEAFF	TGTGCCAGCAGCCCACTCATGGGGATGAACACTGAAGCTTTCTTT
NA	NA	TRBV2	TRBJ2-1	CASPARGKNNEQFF	TGTGCCAGCCCCGCCAGGGGCAAAAACAATGAGCAGTTCTTC
once	TRBD2	TRBV2	TRBJ2-2	CASSRPRGAGGVAGELFF	TGTGCCAGCAGCAGACCCCGGGGAGCGGGGGGGGTGGCCGGGGAGCTGTTTTTT
NA	TRBD1	TRBV2	TRBJ1-1	CASSGLQGDTEAFF	TGTGCCAGCAGTGGATTACAGGGGGACACTGAAGCTTTCTTT
NA	NA	TRBV28	TRBJ2-7	CASSNRGSYEQYF	TGTGCCAGCAGTAACAGAGGCTCCTACGAGCAGTACTTC
NA	TRBD2	TRBV9	TRBJ2-3	CASSVDDPAGGLDTQYF	TGTGCCAGCAGCGTAGATGACCCAGCGGGGGGGTTAGATACGCAGTATTTT
NA	NA	TRBV7-2	TRBJ2-1	CASSLDRRPYNEQFF	TGTGCCAGCAGCTTGGATAGACGCCCCTACAATGAGCAGTTCTTC
NA	TRBD2	TRBV7-9	TRBJ2-1	CASSEELAGRANEQFF	TGTGCCAGCAGCGAGGAACTAGCGGGACGAGCCAATGAGCAGTTCTTC
NA	NA	TRBV4-1	TRBJ1-6	CASSQDWVGGNSPLHF	TGCGCCAGCAGCCAAGATTGGGTTGGGGGTAATTCACCCCTCCACTTT
NA	NA	TRBV18	TRBJ1-1	CASSQYGEAEAFF	TGTGCCAGCTCACAATATGGTGAAGCTGAAGCTTTCTTT
NA	TRBD2	TRBV28	TRBJ2-7	CASRFLRGLGEQYF	TGTGCCAGCAGATTCCTCCGGGGACTAGGGGAGCAGTACTTC